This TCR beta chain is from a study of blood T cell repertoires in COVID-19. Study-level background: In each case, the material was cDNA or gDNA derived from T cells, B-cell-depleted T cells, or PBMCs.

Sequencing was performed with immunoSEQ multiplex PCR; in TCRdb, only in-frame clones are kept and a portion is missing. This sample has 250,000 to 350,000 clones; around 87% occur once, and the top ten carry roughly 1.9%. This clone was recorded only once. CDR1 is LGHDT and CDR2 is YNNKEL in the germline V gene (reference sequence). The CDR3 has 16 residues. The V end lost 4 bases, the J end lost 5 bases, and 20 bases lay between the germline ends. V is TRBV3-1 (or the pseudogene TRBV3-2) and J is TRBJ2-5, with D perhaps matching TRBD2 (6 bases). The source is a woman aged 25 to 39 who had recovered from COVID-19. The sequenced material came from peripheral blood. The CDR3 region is CASSPVWGAGRETQYF. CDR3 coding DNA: TGTGCCAGCAGCCCCGTTTGGGGAGCGGGCCGGGAGACCCAGTACTTC.